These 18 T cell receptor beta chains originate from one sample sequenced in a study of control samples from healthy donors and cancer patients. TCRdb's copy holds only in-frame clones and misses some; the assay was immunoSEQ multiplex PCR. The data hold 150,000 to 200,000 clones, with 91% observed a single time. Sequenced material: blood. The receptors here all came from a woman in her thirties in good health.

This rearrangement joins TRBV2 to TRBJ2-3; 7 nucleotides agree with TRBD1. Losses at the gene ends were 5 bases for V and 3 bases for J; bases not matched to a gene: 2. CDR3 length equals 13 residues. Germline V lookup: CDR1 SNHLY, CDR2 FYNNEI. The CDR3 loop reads CASSRQGTDTQYF. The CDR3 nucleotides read TGTGCCAGCAGTCGACAGGGTACAGATACGCAGTATTTT.

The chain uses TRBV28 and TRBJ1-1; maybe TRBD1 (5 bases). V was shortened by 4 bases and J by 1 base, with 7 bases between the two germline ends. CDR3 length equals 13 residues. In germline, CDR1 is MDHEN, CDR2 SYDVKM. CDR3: CASSWGRNTEAFF. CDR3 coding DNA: TGTGCCAGCAGTTGGGGCAGGAACACTGAAGCTTTCTTT. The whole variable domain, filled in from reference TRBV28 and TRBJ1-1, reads DVKVTQSSRYLVKRTGEKVFLECVQDMDHENMFWYRQDPGLGLRLIYFSYDVKMKEKGDIPEGYSVSREKKERFSLILESASTNQTSMYLCASSWGRNTEAFFGQGTRLTVV.

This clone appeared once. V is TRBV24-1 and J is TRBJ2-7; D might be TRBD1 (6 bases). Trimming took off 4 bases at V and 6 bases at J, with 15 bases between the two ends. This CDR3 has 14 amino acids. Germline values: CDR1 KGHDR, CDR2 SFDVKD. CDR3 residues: CATSEGPGAGEQYF. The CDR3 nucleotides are TGTGCCACCAGTGAGGGCCCAGGGGCGGGCGAGCAGTACTTC.

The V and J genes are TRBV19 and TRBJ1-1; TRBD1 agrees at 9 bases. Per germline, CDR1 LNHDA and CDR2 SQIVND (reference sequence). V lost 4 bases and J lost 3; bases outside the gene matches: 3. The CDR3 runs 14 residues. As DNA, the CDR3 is TGTGCCAGTAGTACCGGGACAGGGCACACTGAAGCTTTCTTT. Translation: CASSTGTGHTEAFF. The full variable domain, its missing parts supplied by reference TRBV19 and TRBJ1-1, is DGGITQSPKYLFRKEGQNVTLSCEQNLNHDAMYWYRQDPGQGLRLIYYSQIVNDFQKGDIAEGYSVSREKKESFPLTVTSAQKNPTAFYLCASSTGTGHTEAFFGQGTRLTVV.

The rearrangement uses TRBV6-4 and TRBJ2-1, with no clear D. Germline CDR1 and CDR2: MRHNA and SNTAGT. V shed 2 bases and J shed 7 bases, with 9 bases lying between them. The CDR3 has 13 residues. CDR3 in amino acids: CASSDQMENEQFF. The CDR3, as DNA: TGTGCCAGCAGTGACCAAATGGAGAATGAGCAGTTCTTC.

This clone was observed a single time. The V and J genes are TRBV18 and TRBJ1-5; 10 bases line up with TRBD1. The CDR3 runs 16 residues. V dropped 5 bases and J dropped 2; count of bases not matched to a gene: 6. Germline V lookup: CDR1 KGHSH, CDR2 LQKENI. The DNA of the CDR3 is TGTGCCAGCTCAGCGACAGGGGGCCGGGGCAATCAGCCCCAGCATTTT. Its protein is CASSATGGRGNQPQHF.

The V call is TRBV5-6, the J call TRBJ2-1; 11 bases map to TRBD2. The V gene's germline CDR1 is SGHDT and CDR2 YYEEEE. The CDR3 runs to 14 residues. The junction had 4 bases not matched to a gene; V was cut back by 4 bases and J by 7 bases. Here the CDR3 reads CASSNWTSGNEQFF. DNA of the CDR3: TGTGCCAGCAGCAATTGGACTAGCGGGAATGAGCAGTTCTTC.

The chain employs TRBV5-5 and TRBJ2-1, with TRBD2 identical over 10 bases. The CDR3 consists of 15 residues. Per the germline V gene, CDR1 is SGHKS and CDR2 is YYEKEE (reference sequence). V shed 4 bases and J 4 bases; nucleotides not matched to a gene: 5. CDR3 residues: CASSPLAGQYNEQFF. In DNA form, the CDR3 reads TGTGCCAGCAGCCCACTAGCGGGACAATACAATGAGCAGTTCTTC.

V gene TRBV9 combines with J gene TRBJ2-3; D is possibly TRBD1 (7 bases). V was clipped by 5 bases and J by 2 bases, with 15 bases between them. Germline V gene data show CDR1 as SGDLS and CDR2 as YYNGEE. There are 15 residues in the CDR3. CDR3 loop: CASRRRDSSTDTQYF. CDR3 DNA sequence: TGTGCCAGCAGGAGGCGGGACAGCTCCACAGATACGCAGTATTTT. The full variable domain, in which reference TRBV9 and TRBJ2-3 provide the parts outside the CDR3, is DSGVTQTPKHLITATGQRVTLRCSPRSGDLSVYWYQQSLDQGLQFLIQYYNGEERAKGNILERFSAQQFPDLHSELNLSSLELGDSALYFCASRRRDSSTDTQYFGPGTRLTVL.

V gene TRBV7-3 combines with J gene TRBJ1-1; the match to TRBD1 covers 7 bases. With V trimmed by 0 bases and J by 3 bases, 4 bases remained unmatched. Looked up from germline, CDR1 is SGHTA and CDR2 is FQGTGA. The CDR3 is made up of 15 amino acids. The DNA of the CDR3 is TGTGCCAGCAGCTTAACTAGGGGGCGCGACACTGAAGCTTTCTTT. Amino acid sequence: CASSLTRGRDTEAFF.

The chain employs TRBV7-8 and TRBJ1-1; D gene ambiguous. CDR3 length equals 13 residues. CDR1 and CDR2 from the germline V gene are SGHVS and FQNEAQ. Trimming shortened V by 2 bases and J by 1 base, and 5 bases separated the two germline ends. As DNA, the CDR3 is TGTGCCAGCAGCTTAAACCGGAACACTGAAGCTTTCTTT. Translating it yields CASSLNRNTEAFF.

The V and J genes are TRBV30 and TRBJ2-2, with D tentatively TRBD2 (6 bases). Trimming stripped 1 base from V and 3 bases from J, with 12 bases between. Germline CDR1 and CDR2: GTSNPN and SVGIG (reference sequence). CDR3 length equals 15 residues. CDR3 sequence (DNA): TGTGCCTGGAGTGGGGCCGGGAGTGACACCGGGGAGCTGTTTTTT. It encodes CAWSGAGSDTGELFF.

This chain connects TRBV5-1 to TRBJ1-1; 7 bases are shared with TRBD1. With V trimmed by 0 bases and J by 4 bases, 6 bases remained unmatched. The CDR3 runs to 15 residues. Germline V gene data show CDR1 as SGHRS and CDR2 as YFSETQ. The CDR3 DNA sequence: TGCGCCAGCAGCTTGGCCGGGGAGGGGGCCACTGAAGCTTTCTTT. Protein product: CASSLAGEGATEAFF.

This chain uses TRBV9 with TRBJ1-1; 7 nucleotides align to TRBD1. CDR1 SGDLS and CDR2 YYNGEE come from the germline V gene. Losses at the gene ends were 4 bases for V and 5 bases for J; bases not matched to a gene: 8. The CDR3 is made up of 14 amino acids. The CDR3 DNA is TGTGCCAGCAGCCCCCCCAGGGGGGGGACTGAAGCTTTCTTT. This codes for CASSPPRGGTEAFF.

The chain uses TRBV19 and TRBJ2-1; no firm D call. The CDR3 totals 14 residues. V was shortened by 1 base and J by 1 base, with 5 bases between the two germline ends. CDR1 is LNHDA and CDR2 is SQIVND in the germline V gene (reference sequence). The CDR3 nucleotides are TGTGCCAGTAGTATAGGAATTTCCTACAATGAGCAGTTCTTC. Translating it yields CASSIGISYNEQFF.

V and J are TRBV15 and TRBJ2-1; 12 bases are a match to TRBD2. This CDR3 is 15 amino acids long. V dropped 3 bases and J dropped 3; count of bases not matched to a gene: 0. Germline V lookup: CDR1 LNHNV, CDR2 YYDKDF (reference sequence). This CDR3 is CATSRTSGSYNEQFF. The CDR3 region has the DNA TGTGCCACCAGCAGGACTAGCGGGAGCTACAATGAGCAGTTCTTC.

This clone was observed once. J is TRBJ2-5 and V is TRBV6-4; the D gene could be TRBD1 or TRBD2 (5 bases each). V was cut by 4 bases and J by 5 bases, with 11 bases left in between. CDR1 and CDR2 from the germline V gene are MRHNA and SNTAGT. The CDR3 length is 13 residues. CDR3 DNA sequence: TGTGCCAGCAGTGCGGGGCGGAAGGAGACCCAGTACTTC. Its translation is CASSAGRKETQYF.

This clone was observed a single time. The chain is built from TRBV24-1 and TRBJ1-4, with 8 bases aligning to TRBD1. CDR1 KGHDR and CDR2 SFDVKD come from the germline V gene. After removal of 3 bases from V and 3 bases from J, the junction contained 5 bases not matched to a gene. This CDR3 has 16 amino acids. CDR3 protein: CATSDGGTGANEKLFF. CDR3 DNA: TGTGCCACCAGTGATGGGGGGACAGGTGCTAATGAAAAACTGTTTTTT.